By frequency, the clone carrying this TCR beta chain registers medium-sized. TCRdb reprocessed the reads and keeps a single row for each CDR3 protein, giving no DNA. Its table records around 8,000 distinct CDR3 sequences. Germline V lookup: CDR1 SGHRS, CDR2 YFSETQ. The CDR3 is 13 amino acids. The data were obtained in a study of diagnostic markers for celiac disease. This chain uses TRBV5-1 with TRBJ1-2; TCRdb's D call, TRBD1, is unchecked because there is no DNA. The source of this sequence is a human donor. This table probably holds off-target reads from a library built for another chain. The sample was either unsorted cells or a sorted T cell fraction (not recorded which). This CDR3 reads CASSLIDAGGYTF.